This is a list of T cell receptor beta chains from one sample in a study of PD-1 blockade in classical Hodgkin lymphoma. Assay: immunoSEQ multiplex PCR; the TCRdb copy retains only in-frame clones and omits some. The table shows some 30,000 clones, with around 70% occurring only once. This specimen consisted of peripheral blood mononuclear cells (PBMCs), obtained before the second cycle of nivolumab. The receptors come from a human donor with classical Hodgkin lymphoma. CDR3s include the opening cysteine and the closing phenylalanine or tryptophan.

J gene,V gene,CDR3 protein
TRBJ2-5,TRBV6-1,CASSVHRQEETQYF
TRBJ1-6,TRBV6-5,CASCWGTALSPLHF
TRBJ2-1,TRBV27,CASSFLWVAGDILHEQFF
TRBJ2-3,TRBV27,CASSLREDTDTQYF
TRBJ2-2,TRBV10-2,CATREGRGRAGELFF
TRBJ2-3,TRBV7-2,CASSSRTGVYGDTQYF
TRBJ1-1,TRBV11-2,CASFTGGNTEAFF
TRBJ2-2,TRBV28,CASSLSRGTGELFF
TRBJ2-7,TRBV7-2,CASSLSGQGREQYF
TRBJ2-3,TRBV5-4,CASSPLADPSTDTQYF
TRBJ2-7,TRBV19,CASSISGSGEQYF
TRBJ1-1,TRBV15,CATTANKGHGAFF
TRBJ2-7,TRBV5-1,CASSFGTYYEQYF
TRBJ2-2,TRBV7-2,CASSLSTLWGGKKGELFF
TRBJ2-1,TRBV9,CASSVAPSGGNNEQFF
TRBJ2-2,TRBV2,CASSEGLAGITGELFF
TRBJ2-1,TRBV19,CASSIGGRNNEQFF
TRBJ1-2,TRBV5-4,CASSLAGTSPHGYTF
TRBJ2-5,TRBV11-2,CASSIGTSGGAETQYF
TRBJ2-2,TRBV14,CASSQRLARNTGELFF
TRBJ2-1,TRBV15,CATSRDRDSFYNEQFF
TRBJ2-6,TRBV7-9,CASSLLAGSAMGANVLTF
TRBJ2-7,TRBV7-8,CASSSGQSYEQYF
TRBJ2-3,TRBV10-3,CAISEPNAGTSESYF
TRBJ2-5,TRBV7-2,CASSSTGVGETQYF
TRBJ1-2,TRBV9,CASSASLEGTDYGYTF
TRBJ2-2,TRBV18,CASSPLSLGETGELFF
TRBJ1-2,TRBV10-1,CASSDSWGSGYTF
TRBJ1-2,TRBV28,CASSPPRTNYGYTF
TRBJ2-5,TRBV21-1,CASSKSRQAGDF
TRBJ2-2,TRBV6-6,CASSSGGELFF
TRBJ2-7,TRBV25-1,CASSEFRQGEQYF
TRBJ1-2,TRBV30,CAFPWGSYGYTF
TRBJ2-6,TRBV15,CATSRTGTGVGEANVLTF
TRBJ2-3,TRBV4-2,CASSQEEGQGRDTQYF
TRBJ2-1,TRBV6-5,CASSQTSGGYNEQFF
TRBJ2-7,TRBV7-9,CASSLTGEAYEQYF
TRBJ2-1,TRBV21-1,CASSKTAWGRDNEQFF